This TCR beta chain comes out of a study of T cells after yellow fever vaccination. Study findings and constraints: At less than 97% for CD4 and approximately 88% for CD8, most primary-vaccination clones showed up again after the booster.

On this clonotype: What it recognizes is unknown.

The length of the CDR3 is 15 residues. Germline trimming cut 0 bases from V and 3 bases from J; bases unmatched to any gene: 2. In germline, CDR1 is DFQATT, CDR2 SNEGSKA (reference sequence). Production of TCR cDNA was by 5'RACE template switching, which also added a universal primer site and UMIs. TCRdb fed the 5' RACE reads into MiXCR, producing one record per CDR3 protein. The table shows about 430,000 distinct CDR3 sequences, with 18% occurring only once. The rearrangement uses TRBV20-1 and TRBJ2-1; TRBD2 aligns across 10 bases. This receptor was taken from a man aged 18 to 35 who received the YFV17D yellow fever vaccine. Here the sequenced sample was PBMCs, taken before the yellow fever booster vaccination. CDR3 sequence reads: CSARDPSGGYNEQFF. In DNA form, the CDR3 reads TGCAGTGCTAGAGATCCTAGCGGGGGCTACAATGAGCAGTTCTTC.